The 8 T cell receptor beta chains below were found in one sample sequenced in a study of OX40 agonist ivuxolimab in advanced cancers. The repertoire was sequenced with immunoSEQ multiplex PCR; TCRdb's copy has only in-frame clones and lacks some. The data show more than 45,000 clones, with 88% seen just once and around 3.2% held by the top ten. The sequencing here drew on CD4+ or CD8+ T cells sorted from blood, taken in a trial of the OX40 agonist ivuxolimab. Receptors were obtained from an adult with an advanced solid tumor such as melanoma, head and neck, liver or kidney cancer.

This chain joins TRBV19 and TRBJ2-1; D possibly uses TRBD1 or TRBD2 (5 bases each). The V end was cut by 5 bases, the J end by 12 bases, with 26 bases between. In germline, CDR1 is LNHDA, CDR2 SQIVND (reference sequence). The CDR3 runs to 16 residues. CDR3 loop: CASSSRAGTNPGGQFF. CDR3 nucleotides: TGTGCCAGTAGTTCACGGGCCGGGACGAACCCTGGGGGGCAGTTCTTC.

The chain employs TRBV6-1 and TRBJ1-1; D remains ambiguous. The CDR3 has 17 residues. Germline CDR1 reads MNHNS; CDR2 reads SASEGT. Trimming took off 2 bases at V and 6 bases at J, with 22 bases between the two ends. The CDR3 reads CASSESWDFAAFSEAFF. The CDR3 DNA sequence: TGTGCCAGCAGTGAATCTTGGGATTTTGCGGCGTTCTCTGAAGCTTTCTTT.

This clone appeared once. The V and J genes are TRBV27 and TRBJ1-3; perhaps TRBD1 as D (5 bases). V was cut by 2 bases and J by 4 bases, with 24 bases left in between. The length of the CDR3 is 19 residues. Germline V CDR1 and CDR2: MNHEY, SMNVEV (reference sequence). In DNA form, the CDR3 reads TGTGCCAGCAGTTTAGATCTGCAGGGCATGAAACCCCCAGGAAACACCATATATTTT. The encoded protein is CASSLDLQGMKPPGNTIYF.

The chain carries TRBV11-2 and TRBJ2-1; no reliable D call. Trimming cost V 6 bases and J 6 bases, with 18 bases left between them. This CDR3 has 15 residues. CDR1 is SGHAT, CDR2 FQNNGV, per germline. The CDR3, as DNA: TGTGCCAGCAGTCAAGACGGGTCAGCGCCCAATGAGCAGTTCTTC. Translating gives CASSQDGSAPNEQFF.

This clone was counted a single time. V usage is TRBV5-4 and J usage is TRBJ2-5, with 11 bases fitting TRBD2. The CDR3 is made up of 17 amino acids. Germline V gene sequence: CDR1 SGHNT, CDR2 YYREEE (reference sequence). The junction had 9 bases not matched to a gene; V was cut back by 1 base and J by 4 bases. CDR3 nucleotides: TGTGCCAGCAGCTTGTTACTAGCGGGAGATCGCTTAGAGACCCAGTACTTC. Its protein is CASSLLLAGDRLETQYF.

This chain connects TRBV6-5 to TRBJ1-1, with a tentative D call TRBD1 (6 bases). Trimming took off 2 bases at V and 11 bases at J, with 15 bases between the two ends. Looked up from germline, CDR1 is MNHEY and CDR2 is SVGAGI. The CDR3 contains 13 residues. DNA of the CDR3: TGTGCCAGCAGTTACGATCACCAGGGGTCGGCTTTCTTT. It yields the protein CASSYDHQGSAFF.

The V gene is TRBV7-2, the J gene TRBJ2-5; D is undetermined. The end of the DNA is better explained by TRBJ2-7, so the J call may be wrong. Germline V gene lookup returns CDR1 SGHTA and CDR2 FQGNSA. This CDR3 is 15 amino acids long. The CDR3 spells CASSLRTEGGYEQYF. CDR3 in DNA: TGTGCCAGCAGCCTTCGGACGGAAGGTGGCTACGAGCAGTACTTC.

Only a few counts were recorded for this clone. The J gene is TRBJ2-7, the V gene TRBV2; D remains ambiguous. Germline V gives CDR1 SNHLY, CDR2 FYNNEI. The V and J ends lost 6 bases and 0 bases respectively, with 12 bases between them. The CDR3 spans 14 residues. The CDR3 reads CASRVSLSSYEQYF. DNA of the CDR3: TGTGCCAGCAGAGTATCCCTAAGCTCCTACGAGCAGTACTTC.